This T cell receptor beta chain was recovered during a study of blood T cell repertoires in COVID-19 (dated by TCRdb to between 2020 and 2021). Broadly, across the study: Collaborator samples came from the United States, Italy and Spain and covered acute and convalescent phases of COVID-19. The material from the prospective study consisted of cDNA or gDNA derived from T cells, B-cell-depleted T cells, or PBMCs. Deeply sampled blood TCRbeta repertoires from subjects exposed to, actively infected with, or recovered from COVID-19 were included in the dataset. The repertoires were released in a freely available public database meant as a resource for research on the immune response to SARS-CoV-2. The samples were drawn from the first 160 participants of the ongoing ImmuneRACE study and from more than 1,000 subjects provided by 6 global collaborators. Nearly every sample came with metadata listing a de-identified subject ID, COVID-19 status, age in years and sex. Where available, HLA class I and class II types were taken from metadata supplied by the sample provider and were not determined by assay-based typing. Points the paper makes about the study in general: The quantity of clinical and demographic metadata differed by source and by participant and was supplied without curation.

The CDR3 runs 14 residues from the cysteine to the phenylalanine. Left in the record is the CDR3 DNA by itself, 42 bases read in frame from the first base. The V end loses 2 bases and the J end loses 2 bases, and a stretch of 9 bases separates them. In the germline V gene, CDR1 corresponds to MNHEY and CDR2 to SVGEGT. Whole blood was collected in K2EDTA tubes by collaborating institutions according to the institutions' own protocols. For TCRbeta analysis, collaborators shipped samples as frozen whole blood, isolated PBMCs, or DNA extracted from either of those sample types. TCRbeta CDR3 regions were amplified from genomic DNA by means of the immunoSEQ Assay, a bias-controlled multiplex PCR. On the study's bioinformatics: Nucleated cell counts per sample were estimated from amplification of reference gene primers within the assay. Sequence reads were collapsed and filtered to measure the absolute abundance of every unique TCRbeta CDR3 rearrangement. For each sample, productive Simpson clonality was calculated as the square root of Simpson's diversity index across productive rearrangements. Here the immuneACCESS table is served through TCRdb, limited to in-frame sequences with V and J called. Missing clones are a known gap in these copies; in checked studies unresolved V genes cover under half, and the rest lacks a known reason. V, J and clone size reflect that table, while D and trimming were determined from the DNA. This sample holds 55,000 to 75,000 clones; about 92% were observed only once. The top ten hold roughly 1.2% of the sample.

A remark on this clone: The specificity of this receptor is unknown. The sample holds no much larger clone one base away, and base qualities are not on file.

This receptor was obtained from a man between 60 and 70 years old with acute or convalescent COVID-19. Sequencing was carried out using peripheral blood. The rearrangement combines TRBV6-2 or TRBV6-3 with TRBJ1-1; tentative D gene TRBD1, with 5 bases matching. The CDR3: CASSYLGGNTEAFF. The sequenced DNA: TGTGCCAGCAGTTACCTGGGGGGAAACACTGAAGCTTTCTTT.